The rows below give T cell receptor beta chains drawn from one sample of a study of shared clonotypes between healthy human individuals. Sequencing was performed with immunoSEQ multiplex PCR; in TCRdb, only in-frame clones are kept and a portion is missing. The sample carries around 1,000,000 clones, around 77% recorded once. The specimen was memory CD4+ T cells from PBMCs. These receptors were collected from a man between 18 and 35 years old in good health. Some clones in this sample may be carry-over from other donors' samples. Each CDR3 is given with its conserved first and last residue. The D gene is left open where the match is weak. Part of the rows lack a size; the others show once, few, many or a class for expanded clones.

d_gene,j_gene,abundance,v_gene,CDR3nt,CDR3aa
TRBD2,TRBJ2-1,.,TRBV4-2,TGTGCCAGCAGCCAAGGAGGGACTAGTGGGAATGAGCAGTTCTTC,CASSQGGTSGNEQFF
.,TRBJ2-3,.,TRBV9,TGTGCCAGCAGCGTAGAATCGAGCGCAGATACGCAGTATTTT,CASSVESSADTQYF
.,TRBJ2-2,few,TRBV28,TGTGCCACAGCGTCCGGGACTCTCCCCGGGGAGCTGTTTTTT,CATASGTLPGELFF
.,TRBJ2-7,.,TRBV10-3,TGTGCCATCAGTGCGGGGAGCGGAGGAAGCTCCTACGAGCAGTACTTC,CAISAGSGGSSYEQYF
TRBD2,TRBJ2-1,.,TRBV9,TGTGCCAGCAGCGCCTCTACCGGGACTAGGGGACTTGTCTCGCAGTTCTTC,CASSASTGTRGLVSQFF
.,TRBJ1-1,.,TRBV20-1,TGCAGTGCTCGCACTGAAGCTTTCTTT,CSARTEAFF
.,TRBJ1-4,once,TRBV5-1,TGCGCCAGCAGCTTGAGTCTAGTAGGCCTCAATGAAAAACTGTTTTTT,CASSLSLVGLNEKLFF
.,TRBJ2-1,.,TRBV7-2,TGTGCCAGCAGCTTAGAGTATAGGGGCACTGAGCAGTTCTTC,CASSLEYRGTEQFF
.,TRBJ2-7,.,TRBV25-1,TGTGCCAGCAGGCTCGACGGGATCTCCTACGAGCAGTACTTC,CASRLDGISYEQYF
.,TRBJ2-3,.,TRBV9,TGTGCCAGCAGCGTAGACGGGCCCCCCGGGGATACGCAGTATTTT,CASSVDGPPGDTQYF
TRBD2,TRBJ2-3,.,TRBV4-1,TGCGCCAGCACCCTGAGCGGGGCCCCTCTAAGCACAGATACGCAGTATTTT,CASTLSGAPLSTDTQYF
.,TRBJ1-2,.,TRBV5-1,TGCGCCAGCAGTTCAGGTTTTATCGGCTACACCTTC,CASSSGFIGYTF
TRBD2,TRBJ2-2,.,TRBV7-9,TGTGCCAGCAGCTCCCGAGCGGGAGGATGGACCGGGGAGCTGTTTTTT,CASSSRAGGWTGELFF
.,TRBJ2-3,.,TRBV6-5,TGTGCCAGCAGGAGGACAGCTATAGATACGCAGTATTTT,CASRRTAIDTQYF
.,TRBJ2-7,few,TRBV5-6,TGTGCCAGCAGCTTGGTTCGGGGGTCCCTCTACGAGCAGTACTTC,CASSLVRGSLYEQYF
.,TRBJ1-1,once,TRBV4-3,TGCGCCAGCAGCCAAGGGTGGGAGGGGTGGACCACTGAAGCTTTCTTT,CASSQGWEGWTTEAFF
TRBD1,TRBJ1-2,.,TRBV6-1,TGTGCCAGCAGTGCGTCTATACAGGGGAGGTATGGCTACACCTTC,CASSASIQGRYGYTF
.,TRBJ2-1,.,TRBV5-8,TGTGCCAGCAGCTTGGAGTTCTCCTACAATGAGCAGTTCTTC,CASSLEFSYNEQFF